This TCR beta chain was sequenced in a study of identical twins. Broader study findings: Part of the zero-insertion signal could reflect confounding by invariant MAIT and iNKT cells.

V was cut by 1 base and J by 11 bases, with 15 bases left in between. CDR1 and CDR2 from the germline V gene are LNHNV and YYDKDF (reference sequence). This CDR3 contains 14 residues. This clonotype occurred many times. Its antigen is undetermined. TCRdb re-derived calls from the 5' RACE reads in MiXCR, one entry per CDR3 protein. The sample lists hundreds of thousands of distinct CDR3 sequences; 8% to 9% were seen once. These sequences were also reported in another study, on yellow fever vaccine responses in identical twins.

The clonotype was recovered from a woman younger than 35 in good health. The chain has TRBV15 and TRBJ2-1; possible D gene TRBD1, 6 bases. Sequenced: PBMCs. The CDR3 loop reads CATSRVGQTKKQFF. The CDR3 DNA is TGTGCCACCAGCAGAGTCGGACAGACCAAAAAGCAGTTCTTC.